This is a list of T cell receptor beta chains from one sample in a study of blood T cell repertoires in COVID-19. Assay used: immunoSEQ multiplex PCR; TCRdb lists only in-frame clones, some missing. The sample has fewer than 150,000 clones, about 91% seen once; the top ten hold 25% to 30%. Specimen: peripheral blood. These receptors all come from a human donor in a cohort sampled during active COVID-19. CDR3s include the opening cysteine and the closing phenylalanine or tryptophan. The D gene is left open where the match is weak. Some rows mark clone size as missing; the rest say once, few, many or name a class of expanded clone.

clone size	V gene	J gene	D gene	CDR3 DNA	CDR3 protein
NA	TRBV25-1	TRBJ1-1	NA	TGTGCCAGCAGTGATGCCCGGGGATGGGGGCGGACTGAAGCTTTCTTT	CASSDARGWGRTEAFF
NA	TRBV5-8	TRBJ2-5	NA	TGTGCCAGCAGCTTGGGAGTGGGGCCGGCCCTGGGAGAGACCCAGTACTTC	CASSLGVGPALGETQYF
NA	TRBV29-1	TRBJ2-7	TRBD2	TGCAGCGTTGAGGCAGCGGGGGGCTCCTACGAGCAGTACTTC	CSVEAAGGSYEQYF
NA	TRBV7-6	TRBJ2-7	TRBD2	TGTGCCAGCAGCTTGGCGGCCAGCGGGGGAAGCGAGCAGTACTTC	CASSLAASGGSEQYF
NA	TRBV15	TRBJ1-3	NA	TGTGCCACCAGCAGAGATCGCCAGGCGAGTCTAAACACCATATATTTT	CATSRDRQASLNTIYF
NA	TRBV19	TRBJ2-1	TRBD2	TGTGCCAGTAGTCGCCAGGAGCGGGGGGCCAATGAGCAGTTCTTC	CASSRQERGANEQFF
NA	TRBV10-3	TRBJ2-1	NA	TGTGCCATCAGGGCGGAGGGGGCGTACAATGAGCAGTTCTTC	CAIRAEGAYNEQFF
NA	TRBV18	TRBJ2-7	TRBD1	TGTGCCAGCTCACAGGACAGGGGGCTCTACGAGCAGTACTTC	CASSQDRGLYEQYF
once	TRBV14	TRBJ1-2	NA	TGTGCCAGCAGCCCTATGGGCTGGGGAGATGGCTACACCTTC	CASSPMGWGDGYTF
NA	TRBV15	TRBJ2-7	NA	TGTGCCACCAGCGGCAGGGGAAAGGGCTCCTACGAGCAGTACTTC	CATSGRGKGSYEQYF
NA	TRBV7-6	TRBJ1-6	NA	TGTGCCAGCAGCTTCGGTTCCCCGGGTTCACCCCTCCACTTT	CASSFGSPGSPLHF
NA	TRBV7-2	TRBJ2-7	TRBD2	TGTGCCAGCAGCTTAGAGCCCCCGTTGACTAGCGGGATATACGAGCAGTACTTC	CASSLEPPLTSGIYEQYF
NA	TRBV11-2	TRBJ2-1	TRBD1	TGTGCCAGCAGCAACCCCGGGACAGGGGCCTACAATGAGCAGTTCTTC	CASSNPGTGAYNEQFF
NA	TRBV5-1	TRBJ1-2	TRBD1	TGCGCCAGCTGGCCGGGACAGGAAAGGGTCTATGGCTACACCTTC	CASWPGQERVYGYTF
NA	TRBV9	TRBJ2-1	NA	TGTGCCAGCAGCGTAGCGACGGGCTCCTACAATGAGCAGTTCTTC	CASSVATGSYNEQFF
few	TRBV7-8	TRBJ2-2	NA	TGTGCCAGCAGCGCATACAGGGTGGCGAACACCGGGGAGCTGTTTTTT	CASSAYRVANTGELFF
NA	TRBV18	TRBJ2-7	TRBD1	TGTGCCAGCTCCCCGACAGGGTCCTCCTACGAGCAGTACTTC	CASSPTGSSYEQYF
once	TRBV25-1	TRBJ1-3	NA	TGTGCCAGCAGCTTTCCGGGTCCTGAGGACACCATATATTTT	CASSFPGPEDTIYF
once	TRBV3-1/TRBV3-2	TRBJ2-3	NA	TGTGCCAGCAGCCAAGGACAGCGCACAGATACGCAGTATTTT	CASSQGQRTDTQYF
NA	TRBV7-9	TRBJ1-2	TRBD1	TGTGCCAGCAGCACGACAGGGGCGGTTGGCTACACCTTC	CASSTTGAVGYTF
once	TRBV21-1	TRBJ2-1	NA	TGTGCCAGCAGCCCTCTCTGGGGGACTAGCGGGTGCAATGAGCAGTTCTTC	CASSPLWGTSGCNEQFF
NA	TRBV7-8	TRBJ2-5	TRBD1	TGTGCCAGCAGCTCGTCAGGGGGCGCACAAGAGACCCAGTACTTC	CASSSSGGAQETQYF
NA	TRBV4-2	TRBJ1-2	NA	TGTGCCAGCAGCCAAGAAACGGAGGGGAACTATGGCTACACCTTC	CASSQETEGNYGYTF
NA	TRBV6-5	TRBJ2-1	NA	TGTGCCTCCGCGCTCTACAATGAGCAGTTCTTC	CASALYNEQFF
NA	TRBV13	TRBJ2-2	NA	TGTGCCAGCAGCTTATGGAGGGGAAACACCGGGGAGCTGTTTTTT	CASSLWRGNTGELFF
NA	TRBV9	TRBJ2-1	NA	TGTGCCAGCAGCGTCGGGGAAACGTCCTACAATGAGCAGTTCTTC	CASSVGETSYNEQFF
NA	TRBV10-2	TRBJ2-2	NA	TGCGCCAGCAGGATTGACAGGTCGAACACCGGGGAGCTGTTTTTT	CASRIDRSNTGELFF
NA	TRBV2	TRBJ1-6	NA	TGTGCCAGCAGGCTCGACAGAGTAACTTCACCCCTCCACTTT	CASRLDRVTSPLHF